A selection of T cell receptor beta chains follows, all from one sample in a study of early T cells in non-severe SARS-CoV-2 infection. TCRdb called the 5' RACE reads again in MiXCR, with one record for every CDR3 protein. The top ten clones hold approximately 7.5% of a sample with about 34,000 distinct CDR3 sequences, roughly 6% of them seen once. Sequenced input: whole blood. The receptors shown here come from an adult who was a healthcare worker with PCR-confirmed SARS-CoV-2 infection or an uninfected control (not recorded which). Each CDR3 is given with its conserved first and last residue. A D gene is named only where the DNA matches it firmly. Expanded clones are given a class, and other clones once, few, many or no size at all.

V: TRBV20-1; D: -; size: few; J: TRBJ2-3; CDR3: CSARDQGSSTDTQYF; DNA: TGCAGTGCTAGAGATCAGGGGTCTAGCACAGATACGCAGTATTTT
V: TRBV6-5; D: -; size: many; J: TRBJ1-4; CDR3: CASSSRTGLRNEKLFF; DNA: TGTGCCAGCAGCTCCAGAACAGGATTGAGGAATGAAAAACTGTTTTTT
V: TRBV3-1; D: -; size: many; J: TRBJ1-2; CDR3: CASSQGWAGGYTF; DNA: TGTGCCAGCAGCCAAGGCTGGGCGGGTGGCTACACCTTC
V: TRBV6-5; D: TRBD2; size: few; J: TRBJ2-3; CDR3: CASSPSGSTDTQYF; DNA: TGTGCCAGCAGCCCTAGCGGGAGCACAGATACGCAGTATTTT
V: TRBV4-2; D: -; size: many; J: TRBJ1-2; CDR3: CASSQEGGTTRGYTF; DNA: TGTGCCAGCAGCCAAGAAGGGGGAACAACACGGGGCTACACCTTC
V: TRBV3-1; D: -; size: many; J: TRBJ1-1; CDR3: CASSQVSRGASNTEAFF; DNA: TGTGCCAGCAGCCAAGTCTCACGGGGAGCCTCGAACACTGAAGCTTTCTTT
V: TRBV7-2; D: -; size: many; J: TRBJ2-1; CDR3: CASSLGGLRNEQFF; DNA: TGTGCCAGCAGCTTGGGCGGACTGAGGAATGAGCAGTTCTTC
V: TRBV7-2; D: -; size: medium-sized; J: TRBJ1-6; CDR3: CASSLLGGANSPLHF; DNA: TGTGCCAGCAGCTTATTAGGAGGGGCGAATTCACCCCTCCACTTT
V: TRBV28; D: -; size: many; J: TRBJ2-5; CDR3: CASSLPTGETQYF; DNA: TGTGCCAGCAGTTTGCCGACGGGAGAGACCCAGTACTTC
V: TRBV3-1; D: -; size: -; J: TRBJ1-6; CDR3: CASSQDRAPLHF; DNA: TGTGCCAGCAGCCAAGACCGAGCGCCCCTCCACTTT
V: TRBV20-1; D: -; size: many; J: TRBJ2-2; CDR3: CSARDRGWSGANTGELFF; DNA: TGCAGTGCTAGAGATAGGGGTTGGAGCGGAGCGAACACCGGGGAGCTGTTTTTT
V: TRBV7-9; D: -; size: few; J: TRBJ1-1; CDR3: CAVTAKNTEAFF; DNA: TGTGCCGTGACAGCGAAGAACACTGAAGCTTTCTTT
V: TRBV29-1; D: -; size: many; J: TRBJ2-2; CDR3: CSVEGGNTGELFF; DNA: TGCAGCGTTGAGGGCGGGAACACCGGGGAGCTGTTTTTT
V: TRBV7-9; D: -; size: -; J: TRBJ2-7; CDR3: CASSLDPGPYEQYF; DNA: TGTGCCAGCAGCTTAGATCCAGGGCCCTACGAGCAGTACTTC
V: TRBV6-2/TRBV6-3; D: -; size: many; J: TRBJ2-6; CDR3: CASSQDTSGANVLTF; DNA: TGTGCCAGCAGTCAAGACACCTCTGGGGCCAACGTCCTGACTTTC
V: TRBV12-3/TRBV12-4; D: -; size: few; J: TRBJ2-3; CDR3: CASSLQVTSTDTQYF; DNA: TGTGCCAGCAGTTTACAGGTCACTAGCACAGATACGCAGTATTTT
V: TRBV12-3/TRBV12-4; D: -; size: many; J: TRBJ1-1; CDR3: CASESQGNTNTEAFF; DNA: TGTGCCAGCGAATCACAGGGAAATACGAACACTGAAGCTTTCTTT
V: TRBV28; D: TRBD1; size: -; J: TRBJ2-7; CDR3: CASSSQGTGTGSYEQYF; DNA: TGTGCCAGCAGTTCCCAAGGGACCGGGACAGGTTCCTACGAGCAGTACTTC
V: TRBV20-1; D: -; size: many; J: TRBJ2-3; CDR3: CSARGAGLSTDTQYF; DNA: TGCAGTGCTAGAGGTGCGGGACTTAGCACAGATACGCAGTATTTT
V: TRBV28; D: -; size: many; J: TRBJ2-3; CDR3: CASSSGGGGLDTQYF; DNA: TGTGCCAGCAGTTCTGGGGGTGGGGGCCTGGATACGCAGTATTTT
V: TRBV18; D: TRBD1; size: many; J: TRBJ1-6; CDR3: CASSPAGQGKSPLHF; DNA: TGTGCCAGCTCACCAGCGGGACAGGGTAAATCACCCCTCCACTTT
V: TRBV7-6; D: TRBD2; size: -; J: TRBJ2-1; CDR3: CASSLTSGGPAEQFF; DNA: TGTGCCAGCAGCTTGACTAGCGGGGGGCCGGCTGAGCAGTTCTTC
V: TRBV30; D: -; size: many; J: TRBJ2-7; CDR3: CAWSFGPYEQYF; DNA: TGTGCCTGGAGTTTCGGCCCTTACGAGCAGTACTTC
V: TRBV28; D: -; size: -; J: TRBJ2-1; CDR3: CASSPPTGNNEQFF; DNA: TGTGCCAGCAGTCCACCTACAGGGAACAATGAGCAGTTCTTC
V: TRBV18; D: -; size: many; J: TRBJ1-1; CDR3: CASSPVSGPGSEAFF; DNA: TGTGCCAGCTCACCTGTCAGCGGGCCAGGCTCTGAAGCTTTCTTT
V: TRBV3-1; D: -; size: many; J: TRBJ1-6; CDR3: CASSQGTVLKGSPLHF; DNA: TGTGCCAGCAGCCAAGGGACAGTCCTAAAGGGTTCACCCCTCCACTTT
V: TRBV6-4; D: -; size: many; J: TRBJ2-3; CDR3: CASSDSHTDTQYF; DNA: TGTGCCAGCAGTGACTCACACACAGATACGCAGTATTTT
V: TRBV4-3; D: -; size: many; J: TRBJ2-7; CDR3: CASSLHTVGGSYEQYF; DNA: TGCGCCAGCAGCCTCCACACAGTAGGGGGCTCCTACGAGCAGTACTTC
V: TRBV12-3/TRBV12-4; D: -; size: many; J: TRBJ2-7; CDR3: CASSLGPKYEQYF; DNA: TGTGCCAGCAGTTTGGGACCGAAGTACGAGCAGTACTTC
V: TRBV7-2; D: TRBD2; size: few; J: TRBJ2-5; CDR3: CASSLGGGRGETQYF; DNA: TGTGCCAGCAGCTTAGGCGGGGGGAGAGGGGAGACCCAGTACTTC
V: TRBV5-1; D: -; size: many; J: TRBJ2-1; CDR3: CASSLAGRYNEQFF; DNA: TGCGCCAGCAGCTTGGCTGGCAGGTACAATGAGCAGTTCTTC
V: TRBV30; D: -; size: many; J: TRBJ1-2; CDR3: CASHRDDDNYGYTF; DNA: TGTGCCTCACACCGGGACGACGATAACTATGGCTACACCTTC
V: TRBV28; D: TRBD2; size: many; J: TRBJ2-3; CDR3: CASMTSGGRRDTQYF; DNA: TGTGCCAGCATGACTAGCGGGGGGAGGAGAGATACGCAGTATTTT
V: TRBV20-1; D: TRBD1; size: many; J: TRBJ1-2; CDR3: CSAFNPGQPSYGYTF; DNA: TGCAGTGCCTTTAATCCGGGACAGCCGTCATATGGCTACACCTTC
V: TRBV10-3; D: TRBD1; size: many; J: TRBJ2-1; CDR3: CAIRGTEDNEQFF; DNA: TGTGCCATCAGGGGGACAGAGGACAATGAGCAGTTCTTC
V: TRBV3-1; D: -; size: many; J: TRBJ2-1; CDR3: CASSRGSRDEQFF; DNA: TGTGCCAGCAGCCGGGGAAGTAGGGATGAGCAGTTCTTC
V: TRBV5-4; D: TRBD1; size: many; J: TRBJ1-5; CDR3: CASSRDREAQPQHF; DNA: TGTGCCAGCAGCCGGGACAGGGAGGCTCAGCCCCAGCATTTT
V: TRBV5-1; D: -; size: many; J: TRBJ2-1; CDR3: CASSLARGMWYNEQFF; DNA: TGCGCCAGCAGCTTGGCCCGGGGGATGTGGTACAATGAGCAGTTCTTC
V: TRBV28; D: -; size: many; J: TRBJ1-1; CDR3: CASRRPAGSKNTEAFF; DNA: TGTGCCAGCAGACGCCCCGCTGGGTCTAAAAACACTGAAGCTTTCTTT
V: TRBV29-1; D: -; size: many; J: TRBJ2-3; CDR3: CSVAGLNTDTQYF; DNA: TGCAGCGTTGCCGGACTTAACACAGATACGCAGTATTTT